These 2 T cell receptor beta chains originate from one sample sequenced in a study of human T cells and chemical hapten exposure. TCRdb re-analysed the RACE reads in MiXCR, keeping a single row per CDR3 protein. Of some 38,000 distinct CDR3 sequences listed, around 6.5% are singletons. Indicated time point: patch test 1, 2 weeks after DPC sensitization. Treatment here: therapeutic diphenylcyclopropenone sensitization with weekly scalp DPC. Extraction of total RNA was performed on unfractionated whole blood. The sequencing here drew on whole blood, taken in connection with sensitization to the hapten diphenylcyclopropenone (DPC). These receptors were taken from a woman under 40 with alopecia areata. Some clones in this sample may be carry-over from other donors' samples.

The rearrangement links TRBV12-3 or TRBV12-4 to TRBJ1-6; D uncertain. Trimming took off 3 bases at V and 0 bases at J, with 6 bases between the two ends. This CDR3 region has 15 residues. The CDR3 DNA reads as TGTGCCAGCAGTTTCCGCGGCTCCTATAATTCACCCCTCCACTTT. Amino acids: CASSFRGSYNSPLHF.

Ten or more counts support this clonotype. The chain links TRBV12-3 or TRBV12-4 to TRBJ1-6, with 10 bases identical to TRBD1. V trimming: 3 bases; J trimming: 10 bases; junction bases outside the gene matches: 3. The CDR3 length is 14 residues. This CDR3 reads CASSFETGGSPLHF. The CDR3 nucleotides read TGTGCCAGCAGTTTTGAGACAGGGGGCTCACCCCTCCACTTT.